The clone carrying this T cell receptor (beta chain) was picked up a small number of times. The antigen is not known. This entry belongs to a study of T cell repertoires in cytomegalovirus infection. Study background: The public TCR beta signatures pointed to both CMV infection and matching HLA type. Study-wide results and caveats: CMV-specific HLA-C-restricted TCR beta clonotypes dominated the ex vivo response. CMV carriers with the relevant HLA were identified by cumulative public TCR beta family frequency.

The V end was cut by 1 base, the J end by 0 bases, with 10 bases between. CDR1 is DFQATT and CDR2 is SNEGSKA in the germline V gene (reference sequence). This CDR3 is 14 amino acids long. A single record per CDR3 protein comes from TCRdb applying MiXCR to the reads. Of roughly 320,000 distinct CDR3 sequences in the sample, roughly a tenth were seen once. V is TRBV20-1 and J is TRBJ2-7; D is possibly TRBD1 (5 bases). Source material: PBMCs. The sequence came from a human donor in good health (CMV status not recorded). Some clones in this sample may be carry-over from other donors' samples. The CDR3 region is CSARGRQNSYEQYF. CDR3 in DNA: TGCAGTGCTAGAGGGAGACAGAACTCCTACGAGCAGTACTTC.